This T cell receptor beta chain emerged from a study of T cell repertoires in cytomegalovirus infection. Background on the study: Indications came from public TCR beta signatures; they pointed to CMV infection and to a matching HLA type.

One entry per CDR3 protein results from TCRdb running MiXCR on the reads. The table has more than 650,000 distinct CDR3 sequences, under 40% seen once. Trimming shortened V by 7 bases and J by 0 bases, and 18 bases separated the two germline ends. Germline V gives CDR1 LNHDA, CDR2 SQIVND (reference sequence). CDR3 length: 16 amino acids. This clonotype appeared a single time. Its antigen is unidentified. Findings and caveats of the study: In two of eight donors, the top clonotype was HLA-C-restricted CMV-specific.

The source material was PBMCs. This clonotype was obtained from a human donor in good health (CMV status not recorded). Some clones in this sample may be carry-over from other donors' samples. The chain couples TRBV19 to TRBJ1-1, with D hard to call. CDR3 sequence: CASKVIAEGMNTEAFF. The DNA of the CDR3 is TGTGCCAGTAAGGTAATAGCCGAAGGAATGAACACTGAAGCTTTCTTT.